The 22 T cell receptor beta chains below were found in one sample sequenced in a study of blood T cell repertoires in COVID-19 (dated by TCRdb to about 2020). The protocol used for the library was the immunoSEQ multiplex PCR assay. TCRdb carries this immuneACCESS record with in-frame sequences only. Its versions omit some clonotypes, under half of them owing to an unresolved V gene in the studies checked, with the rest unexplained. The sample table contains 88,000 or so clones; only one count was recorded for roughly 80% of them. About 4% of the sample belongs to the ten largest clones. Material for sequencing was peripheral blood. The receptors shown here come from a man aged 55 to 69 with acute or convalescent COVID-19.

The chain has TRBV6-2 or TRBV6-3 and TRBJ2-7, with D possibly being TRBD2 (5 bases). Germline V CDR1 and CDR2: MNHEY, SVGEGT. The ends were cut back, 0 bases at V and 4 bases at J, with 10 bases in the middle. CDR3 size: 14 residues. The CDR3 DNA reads TGTGCCAGCAGTTACTCTCCGGGATCATACGAGCAGTACTTC. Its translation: CASSYSPGSYEQYF.

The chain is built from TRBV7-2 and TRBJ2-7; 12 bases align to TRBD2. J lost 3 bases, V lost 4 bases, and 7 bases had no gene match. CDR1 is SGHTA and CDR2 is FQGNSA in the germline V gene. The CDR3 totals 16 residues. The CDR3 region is CASSSTGLAGLYEQYF. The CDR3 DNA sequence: TGTGCCAGCAGCTCAACGGGACTAGCGGGCCTCTACGAGCAGTACTTC.

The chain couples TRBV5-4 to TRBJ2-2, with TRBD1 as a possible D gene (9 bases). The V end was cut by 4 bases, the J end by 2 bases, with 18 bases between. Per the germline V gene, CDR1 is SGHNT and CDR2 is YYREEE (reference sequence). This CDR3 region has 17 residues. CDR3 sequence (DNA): TGTGCCAGCAGCCGGGGGGGACAGGGACCTAACACCGGGGAGCTGTTTTTT. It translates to CASSRGGQGPNTGELFF.

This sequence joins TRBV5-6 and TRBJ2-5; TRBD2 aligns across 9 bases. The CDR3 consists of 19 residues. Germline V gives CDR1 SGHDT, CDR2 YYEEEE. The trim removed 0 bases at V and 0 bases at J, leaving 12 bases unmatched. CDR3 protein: CASSLALAGTEMYQETQYF. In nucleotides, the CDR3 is TGTGCCAGCAGCTTGGCGCTAGCGGGGACGGAGATGTACCAAGAGACCCAGTACTTC.

Here the CDR3 reads CASSQRGSPLHF. CDR3 nucleotide sequence: TGTGCCAGCAGCCAACGGGGGTCACCCCTCCACTTT. The V call is TRBV3-1 (or the pseudogene TRBV3-2), the J call TRBJ1-6; a weak D match, TRBD1 (5 bases). V was clipped by 2 bases and J by 10 bases, with 6 bases between them. CDR1 is LGHDT and CDR2 is YNNKEL in the germline V gene (reference sequence). The length of the CDR3 is 12 residues.

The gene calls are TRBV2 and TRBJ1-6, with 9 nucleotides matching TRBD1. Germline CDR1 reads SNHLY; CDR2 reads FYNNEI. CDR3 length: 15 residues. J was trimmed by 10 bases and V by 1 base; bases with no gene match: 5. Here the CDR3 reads CASSEGYRGQSPLHF. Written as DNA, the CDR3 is TGTGCCAGCAGTGAAGGGTACAGGGGGCAATCACCCCTCCACTTT.

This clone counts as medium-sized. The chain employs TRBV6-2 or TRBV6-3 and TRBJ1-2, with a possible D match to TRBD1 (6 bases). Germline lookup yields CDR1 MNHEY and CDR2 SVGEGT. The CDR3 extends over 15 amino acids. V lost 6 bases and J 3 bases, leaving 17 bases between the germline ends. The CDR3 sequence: CASSLNRGAYYGYTF. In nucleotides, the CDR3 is TGTGCCAGCAGCTTGAATCGGGGGGCTTACTATGGCTACACCTTC.

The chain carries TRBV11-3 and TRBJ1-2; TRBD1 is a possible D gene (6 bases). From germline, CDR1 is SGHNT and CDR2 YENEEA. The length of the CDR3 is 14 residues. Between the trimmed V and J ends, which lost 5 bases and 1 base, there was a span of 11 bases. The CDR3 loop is CASSAGQINYGYTF. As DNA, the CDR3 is TGTGCCAGCAGCGCAGGACAGATTAACTATGGCTACACCTTC.

The CDR3: CASRSTTGGGSPLHF. The CDR3 DNA follows: TGTGCCAGCAGATCCACGACAGGGGGGGGGTCACCCCTCCACTTT. This chain uses TRBV2 with TRBJ1-6; 9 bases are a match to TRBD1. From germline, CDR1 is SNHLY and CDR2 FYNNEI. Trimming at V came to 6 bases and at J to 10 bases, leaving 10 bases not matched to a gene. This CDR3 spans 15 amino acids.

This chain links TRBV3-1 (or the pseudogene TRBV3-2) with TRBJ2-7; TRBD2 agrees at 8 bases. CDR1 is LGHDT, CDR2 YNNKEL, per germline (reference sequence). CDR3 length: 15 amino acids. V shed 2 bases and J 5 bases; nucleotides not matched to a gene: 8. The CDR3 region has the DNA TGTGCCAGCAGCCAATACGGGCGGGAGGCCCACGAGCAGTACTTC. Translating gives CASSQYGREAHEQYF.

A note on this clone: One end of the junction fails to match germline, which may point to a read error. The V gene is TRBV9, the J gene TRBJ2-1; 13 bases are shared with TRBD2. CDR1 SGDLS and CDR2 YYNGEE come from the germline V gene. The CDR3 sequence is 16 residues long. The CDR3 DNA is TGTGCCGGCAGCCCATTGGGACTAGCGGGATTCAATGAGCAGTTCTTC. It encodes CAGSPLGLAGFNEQFF.

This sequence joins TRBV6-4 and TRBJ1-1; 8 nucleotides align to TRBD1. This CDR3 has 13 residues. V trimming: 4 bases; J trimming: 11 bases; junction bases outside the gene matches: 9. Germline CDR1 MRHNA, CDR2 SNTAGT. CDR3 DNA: TGTGCCAGCAGTGTCACGGCAGGGGGCCCGGCTTTCTTT. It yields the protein CASSVTAGGPAFF.

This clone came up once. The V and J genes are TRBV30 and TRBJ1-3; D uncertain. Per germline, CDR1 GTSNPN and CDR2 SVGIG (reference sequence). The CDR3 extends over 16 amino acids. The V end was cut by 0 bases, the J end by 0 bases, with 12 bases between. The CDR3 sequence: CAWSVQKSISGNTIYF. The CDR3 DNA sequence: TGTGCCTGGAGTGTACAGAAATCCATCTCTGGAAACACCATATATTTT.

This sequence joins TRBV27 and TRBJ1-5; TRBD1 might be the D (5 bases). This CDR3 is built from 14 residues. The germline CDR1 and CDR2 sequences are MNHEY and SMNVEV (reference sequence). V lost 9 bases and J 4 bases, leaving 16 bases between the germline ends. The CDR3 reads CASSLRQGNQPQHF. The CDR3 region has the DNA TGTGCCAGTTCCCTTCGGCAGGGTAATCAGCCCCAGCATTTT.

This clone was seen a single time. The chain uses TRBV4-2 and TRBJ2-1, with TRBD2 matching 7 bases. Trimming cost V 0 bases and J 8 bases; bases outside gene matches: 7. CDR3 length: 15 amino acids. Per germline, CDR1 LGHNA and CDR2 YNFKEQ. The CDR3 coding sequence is TGTGCCAGCAGCCAAGATCCGACTAGCTTCGATGAGCAGTTCTTC. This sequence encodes CASSQDPTSFDEQFF.

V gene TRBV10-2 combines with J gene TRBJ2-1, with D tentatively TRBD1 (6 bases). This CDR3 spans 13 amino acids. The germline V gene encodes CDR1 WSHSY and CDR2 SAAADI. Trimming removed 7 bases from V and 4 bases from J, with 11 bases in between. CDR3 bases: TGCGCCAGCAACCCAGGGGCATACAATGAGCAGTTCTTC. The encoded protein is CASNPGAYNEQFF.

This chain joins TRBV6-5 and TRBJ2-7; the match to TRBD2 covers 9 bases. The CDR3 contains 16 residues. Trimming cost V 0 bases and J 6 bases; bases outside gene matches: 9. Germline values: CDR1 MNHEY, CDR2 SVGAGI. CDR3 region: CASSYSLIAGELEQYF. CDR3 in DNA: TGTGCCAGCAGTTACTCGCTAATAGCGGGGGAACTCGAGCAGTACTTC.

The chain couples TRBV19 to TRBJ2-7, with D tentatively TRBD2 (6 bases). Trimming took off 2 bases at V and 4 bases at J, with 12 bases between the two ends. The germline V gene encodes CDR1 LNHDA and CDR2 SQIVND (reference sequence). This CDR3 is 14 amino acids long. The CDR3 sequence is CASSIRDSTYEQYF. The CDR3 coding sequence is TGTGCCAGTAGTATAAGGGACTCAACTTACGAGCAGTACTTC.

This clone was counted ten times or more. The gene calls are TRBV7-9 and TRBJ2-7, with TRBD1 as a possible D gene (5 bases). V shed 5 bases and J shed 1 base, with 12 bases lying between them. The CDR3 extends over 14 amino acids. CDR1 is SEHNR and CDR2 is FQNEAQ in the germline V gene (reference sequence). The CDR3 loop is CASSPDSPSYEQYF. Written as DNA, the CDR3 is TGTGCCAGCAGCCCAGACAGCCCTTCCTACGAGCAGTACTTC.

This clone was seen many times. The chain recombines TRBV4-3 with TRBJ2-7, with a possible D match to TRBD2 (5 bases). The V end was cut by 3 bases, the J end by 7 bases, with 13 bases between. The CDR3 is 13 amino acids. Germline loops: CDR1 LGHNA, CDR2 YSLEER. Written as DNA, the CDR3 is TGCGCCAGCAGCCATGAACTCGAGCGGGAGCAGTACTTC. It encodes CASSHELEREQYF.

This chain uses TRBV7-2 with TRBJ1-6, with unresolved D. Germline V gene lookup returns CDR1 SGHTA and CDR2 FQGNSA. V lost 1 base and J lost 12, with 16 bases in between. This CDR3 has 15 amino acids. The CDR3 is CASSLVEGLREPLHF. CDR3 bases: TGTGCCAGCAGCTTAGTTGAAGGACTCCGAGAACCCCTCCACTTT. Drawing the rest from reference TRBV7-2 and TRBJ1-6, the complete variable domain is GAGVSQSPSNKVTEKGKDVELRCDPISGHTALYWYRQSLGQGLEFLIYFQGNSAPDKSGLPSDRFSAERTGGSVSTLTIQRTQQEDSAVYLCASSLVEGLREPLHFGNGTRLTVT.

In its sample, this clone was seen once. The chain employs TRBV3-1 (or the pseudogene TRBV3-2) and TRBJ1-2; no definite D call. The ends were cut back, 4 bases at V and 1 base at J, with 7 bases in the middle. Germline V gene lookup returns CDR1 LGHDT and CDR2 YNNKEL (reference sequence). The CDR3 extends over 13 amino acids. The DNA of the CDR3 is TGTGCCAGCAGCCCCCCGGTTAACTATGGCTACACCTTC. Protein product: CASSPPVNYGYTF.